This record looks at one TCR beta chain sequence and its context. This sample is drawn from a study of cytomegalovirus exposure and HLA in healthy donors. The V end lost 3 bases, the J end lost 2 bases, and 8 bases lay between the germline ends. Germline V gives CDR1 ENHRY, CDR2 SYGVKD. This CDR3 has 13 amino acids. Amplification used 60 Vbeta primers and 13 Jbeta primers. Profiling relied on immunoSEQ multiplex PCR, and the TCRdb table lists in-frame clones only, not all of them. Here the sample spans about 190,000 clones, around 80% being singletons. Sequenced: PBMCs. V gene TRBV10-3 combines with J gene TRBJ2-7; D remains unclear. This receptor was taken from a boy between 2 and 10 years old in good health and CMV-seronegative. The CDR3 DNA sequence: TGTGCCATCAGTGATTTCCCCACCTACGAGCAGTACTTC. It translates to CAISDFPTYEQYF.